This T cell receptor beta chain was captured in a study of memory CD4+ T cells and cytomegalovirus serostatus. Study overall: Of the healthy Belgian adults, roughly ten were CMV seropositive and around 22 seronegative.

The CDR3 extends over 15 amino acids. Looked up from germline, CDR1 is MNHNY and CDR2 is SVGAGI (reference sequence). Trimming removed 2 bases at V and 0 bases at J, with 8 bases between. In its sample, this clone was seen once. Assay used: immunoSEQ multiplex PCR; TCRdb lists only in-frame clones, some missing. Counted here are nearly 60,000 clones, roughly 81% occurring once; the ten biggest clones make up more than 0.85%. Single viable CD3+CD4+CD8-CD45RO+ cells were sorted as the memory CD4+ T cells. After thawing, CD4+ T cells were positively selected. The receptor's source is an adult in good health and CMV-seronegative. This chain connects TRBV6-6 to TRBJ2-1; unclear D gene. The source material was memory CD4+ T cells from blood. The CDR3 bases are TGTGCCAGCAGTTACGAAGCGAGCTCCTACAATGAGCAGTTCTTC. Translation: CASSYEASSYNEQFF.